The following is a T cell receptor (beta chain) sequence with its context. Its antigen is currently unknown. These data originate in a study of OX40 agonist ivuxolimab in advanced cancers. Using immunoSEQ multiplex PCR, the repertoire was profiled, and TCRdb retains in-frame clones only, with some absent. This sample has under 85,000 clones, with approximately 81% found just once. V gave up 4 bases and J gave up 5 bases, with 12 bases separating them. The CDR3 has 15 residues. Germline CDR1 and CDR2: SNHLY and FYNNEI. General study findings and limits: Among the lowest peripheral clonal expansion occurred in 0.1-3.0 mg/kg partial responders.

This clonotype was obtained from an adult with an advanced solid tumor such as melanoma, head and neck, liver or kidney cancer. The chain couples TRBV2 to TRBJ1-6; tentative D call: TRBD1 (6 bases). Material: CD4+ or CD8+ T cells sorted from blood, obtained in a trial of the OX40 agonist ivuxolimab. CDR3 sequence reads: CASSVGGAHNSPLHF. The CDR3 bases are TGTGCCAGCAGTGTTGGGGGGGCCCATAATTCACCCCTCCACTTT.